The 14 T cell receptor beta chains presented below share a single source sample, sequenced in a study of T cell changes during pregnancy in multiple sclerosis. The repertoire was sequenced with immunoSEQ multiplex PCR; TCRdb's copy has only in-frame clones and lacks some. The sample has 60,000 or so clones, roughly 91% seen once; the top ten hold about 2%. Specimen: peripheral blood, collected in the second trimester of pregnancy. These receptor sequences come from a female donor in good health, enrolled as a control in a pregnancy study.

Details on this clone: A read error may produce the germline difference seen at one junction end. This chain connects TRBV2 to TRBJ1-2; D remains unclear. CDR3 length: 11 residues. Germline assignment: CDR1 SNHLY and CDR2 FYNNEI. The CDR3 is CASSELVERYF. CDR3 in DNA: TGTGCCAGCAGTGAACTAGTAGAGAGATACTTC.

V gene TRBV27 combines with J gene TRBJ2-5; TRBD1 aligns across 10 bases. There are 16 residues in the CDR3. The junction had 8 bases not matched to a gene; V was cut back by 2 bases and J by 5 bases. Germline loops: CDR1 MNHEY, CDR2 SMNVEV (reference sequence). CDR3 DNA sequence: TGTGCCAGCAGTTTACGCCGGACAGGGGGAAGGGAGACCCAGTACTTC. It codes for CASSLRRTGGRETQYF.

On this clone itself: One end of the junction does not line up with germline, which may come from a read error. The chain joins TRBV7-9 to TRBJ2-2, with 9 bases matching TRBD2. Germline loops: CDR1 SEHNR, CDR2 FQNEAQ (reference sequence). The CDR3 length is 15 residues. The CDR3 protein is CASSRGLANAGELFF. The CDR3 nucleotides read TGTGCCAGCAGCCGAGGACTAGCGAACGCCGGGGAGCTGTTTTTT.

V is TRBV29-1 and J is TRBJ2-1; D possibly corresponds to TRBD1 (6 bases). This CDR3 is built from 13 residues. The germline V gene encodes CDR1 SQVTM and CDR2 ANQGSEA. V dropped 0 bases and J dropped 8 bases, with 11 bases sitting between them. CDR3: CSVEEAQGYEQFF. The CDR3 coding sequence is TGCAGCGTTGAAGAAGCTCAGGGGTATGAGCAGTTCTTC.

This chain uses TRBV19 with TRBJ1-3; D is undetermined. The CDR3 runs 11 residues. Germline V gene data show CDR1 as LNHDA and CDR2 as SQIVND (reference sequence). V was cut by 3 bases and J by 10 bases, with 7 bases left in between. The CDR3 sequence is CASSIGNTIYF. For the CDR3, the DNA is TGTGCCAGTAGTATTGGCAATACCATATATTTT.

The chain carries TRBV29-1 and TRBJ2-5; TRBD2 aligns across 7 bases. V lost 7 bases to trimming and J lost 5 bases; unmatched junction nucleotides: 7. Germline loops: CDR1 SQVTM, CDR2 ANQGSEA. The CDR3 consists of 12 residues. The CDR3 nucleotides read TGCAGCGGAGGACTAGTCGGTGAGACCCAGTACTTC. The encoded protein is CSGGLVGETQYF.

V is TRBV13 and J is TRBJ1-6; D call uncertain. Per germline, CDR1 PRHDT and CDR2 FYEKMQ (reference sequence). V lost 0 bases, J lost 3 bases, and 6 bases lay in between. This CDR3 is 15 amino acids long. The CDR3 coding sequence is TGTGCCAGCAGCTTAGGGTTAAACTATAATTCACCCCTCCACTTT. Translated, it gives CASSLGLNYNSPLHF.

V gene TRBV6-6 combines with J gene TRBJ2-1, with D possibly matching TRBD2 (5 bases). This CDR3 region has 16 residues. In germline, CDR1 is MNHNY, CDR2 SVGAGI (reference sequence). Deletions cut 0 bases from V and 5 bases from J, with 14 bases between. The CDR3 DNA follows: TGTGCCAGCAGTTACTCTCTACCGCCGGGAAACAATGAGCAGTTCTTC. Translating gives CASSYSLPPGNNEQFF.

This clone has just one count. The rearrangement joins TRBV7-3 to TRBJ2-1; 7 nucleotides align to TRBD2. This CDR3 has 13 residues. V lost 3 bases, J lost 8 bases, and 4 bases stayed unmatched. Germline V gene data show CDR1 as SGHTA and CDR2 as FQGTGA. Here the CDR3 reads CASSFTAGDEQFF. The CDR3 DNA sequence: TGTGCCAGCAGCTTTACCGCGGGGGATGAGCAGTTCTTC.

This chain connects TRBV11-2 to TRBJ2-7; TRBD1 might be the D (6 bases). Trimming took off 5 bases at V and 9 bases at J, with 20 bases between the two ends. CDR3 length: 14 residues. Germline V CDR1 and CDR2: SGHAT, FQNNGV. CDR3: CASSLNPQGIGQYF. CDR3 DNA: TGTGCCAGCAGCCTGAATCCACAGGGTATTGGGCAGTACTTC.

This chain joins TRBV5-8 and TRBJ1-1; no reliable D call. Per germline, CDR1 SGHTS and CDR2 YDEGEE. The length of the CDR3 is 13 residues. Between the trimmed V and J ends, which lost 1 base and 3 bases, there was a span of 7 bases. The CDR3: CASSLWQDTEAFF. The CDR3 nucleotides are TGTGCCAGCAGCTTGTGGCAGGACACTGAAGCTTTCTTT. Supplemented by reference TRBV5-8 and TRBJ1-1, the full variable domain reads EAGVTQSPTHLIKTRGQQATLRCSPISGHTSVYWYQQALGLGLQFLLWYDEGEERNRGNFPPRFSGRQFPNYSSELNVNALELEDSALYLCASSLWQDTEAFFGQGTRLTVV.

V gene TRBV28 combines with J gene TRBJ2-7; a weak D match, TRBD2 (5 bases). V was shortened by 4 bases and J by 2 bases, with 15 bases between the two germline ends. This CDR3 spans 15 amino acids. The V gene's germline CDR1 is MDHEN and CDR2 SYDVKM. The chain's CDR3 is CASSSGNGITYEQYF. Here the CDR3 DNA reads TGTGCCAGCAGTTCGGGGAACGGGATTACCTACGAGCAGTACTTC.

The V and J genes are TRBV2 and TRBJ2-2, with 7 bases identical to TRBD2. V gave up 3 bases and J gave up 6 bases; unmatched junction bases: 4. The germline V gene encodes CDR1 SNHLY and CDR2 FYNNEI. The CDR3 consists of 14 residues. CDR3 in DNA: TGTGCCAGCAGTGACCTAGCGGTCCCCGGGGAGCTGTTTTTT. Translating it yields CASSDLAVPGELFF.

This sequence joins TRBV23-1 and TRBJ2-2; TRBD1 agrees at 9 bases. TRBV23-1 is an ORF; its function is uncertain. This CDR3 contains 18 residues. V dropped 0 bases and J dropped 5; count of bases not matched to a gene: 10. The CDR3 spells CASSQSFGTGGRTGELFF. DNA of the CDR3: TGCGCCAGCAGTCAATCGTTTGGCACAGGGGGCCGAACCGGGGAGCTGTTTTTT.